In this sample, the clone carrying this T cell receptor (beta chain) turned up many times. Its antigen is not identified. Clinical symptoms, serum thyroxine and TRAb, thyroid ultrasound and orbital computed tomography were used for the diagnoses. Fresh peripheral blood, around 10 ml of it, supplied the PBMCs. This specimen comes from a study of T cells in Graves' hyperthyroidism and ophthalmopathy. General study points: Among clonotypes expanded in thyroid above 0.001, most were also found in blood.

Amplification yielded TCR beta CDR3 regions, with RNA transcripts as the source. Carried out on the TCR CDR3, a first-round RT-PCR used the HTBI primer set. One entry per CDR3 protein, called by TCRdb with MiXCR from the multiplex PCR reads. This repertoire shows a few hundred thousand distinct CDR3 sequences, around 13% found once; its top ten account for approximately 15%. This TCR was recovered from a middle-aged woman with Graves' hyperthyroidism. Sequencing was carried out using blood.

The CDR3 is CAWSSSNQPQHF. As DNA, the CDR3 is TGTGCCTGGTCCAGTAGCAATCAGCCCCAGCATTTT. V and J are TRBV30 and TRBJ1-5; D not resolved. This CDR3 has 12 amino acids. Trimming cost V 5 bases and J 0 bases, with 5 bases left between them. Germline V gene data show CDR1 as GTSNPN and CDR2 as SVGIG (reference sequence).